The 21 T cell receptor beta chains below were found in one sample sequenced in a study of tumor-infiltrating lymphocytes in localized non-small cell lung cancer. Produced via immunoSEQ multiplex PCR; TCRdb's table is partial and in-frame only. The table records 20,000 to 25,000 clones, roughly three fifths of them present only once. The specimen sequenced was lung tumor tissue. Receptors were obtained from a human donor with non-small cell lung cancer.

The genes are TRBV9 and TRBJ1-1; maybe TRBD1 (5 bases). Trimming took off 0 bases at V and 4 bases at J, with 10 bases between the two ends. Germline loops: CDR1 SGDLS, CDR2 YYNGEE. The CDR3 length is 14 residues. The CDR3 DNA reads TGTGCCAGCAGCGTAGCTTGGGGGGGCACTGAAGCTTTCTTT. Translated: CASSVAWGGTEAFF.

CDR3 DNA: TGTGCCAGCAGCTTCGGCCCTCAATCGGAAGCTTTCTTT. Translation: CASSFGPQSEAFF. The gene calls are TRBV7-3 and TRBJ1-1; D gene unclear. The CDR3 loop spans 13 amino acids. The V gene's germline CDR1 is SGHTA and CDR2 FQGTGA. With 3 bases removed from V and 8 bases from J, the gap between germline ends came to 13 bases.

The V gene is TRBV7-2, the J gene TRBJ2-2; D possibly matches TRBD1 or TRBD2 (6 bases each). CDR3 size: 14 residues. Trimming shortened V by 3 bases and J by 7 bases, and 12 bases separated the two germline ends. Germline V gene lookup returns CDR1 SGHTA and CDR2 FQGNSA. The CDR3 protein is CASSFQGGIGELFF. The CDR3 DNA sequence: TGTGCCAGCAGCTTTCAAGGGGGGATCGGGGAGCTGTTTTTT.

This chain uses TRBV10-1 with TRBJ2-3; D may be TRBD2 (5 bases). This CDR3 is built from 13 residues. Between the trimmed V and J ends, which lost 6 bases and 4 bases, there was a span of 11 bases. Germline V CDR1 and CDR2: WNHNN, SYGVQD (reference sequence). CDR3 DNA sequence: TGCGCCAGCAGCATGTCGGAGGCAGATACGCAGTATTTT. Protein product: CASSMSEADTQYF.

The chain has TRBV30 and TRBJ1-2; possible D gene TRBD1, 5 bases. Germline V CDR1 and CDR2: GTSNPN, SVGIG (reference sequence). The CDR3 is made up of 15 amino acids. V was shortened by 2 bases and J by 2 bases, with 15 bases between the two germline ends. The chain's CDR3 is CAWSQGRGANYGYTF. CDR3 sequence (DNA): TGTGCCTGGAGTCAAGGGAGGGGTGCGAACTATGGCTACACCTTC.

This clone has a handful of counts. The CDR3 DNA reads TGTGCCAGCAGTTCGTTGGGTCGGACAGCCTACGAGCAGTACTTC. Protein product: CASSSLGRTAYEQYF. The chain is built from TRBV28 and TRBJ2-7; D may be TRBD1 (6 bases). The CDR3 consists of 15 residues. The germline CDR1 and CDR2 sequences are MDHEN and SYDVKM. Trimming removed 4 bases at V and 2 bases at J, with 15 bases between.

This rearrangement joins TRBV11-1 to TRBJ2-1; D uncertain. The length of the CDR3 is 12 residues. Between the trimmed V and J ends, which lost 2 bases and 9 bases, there was a span of 8 bases. Looked up from germline, CDR1 is SGHAT and CDR2 is FQDESV (reference sequence). The CDR3 nucleotides read TGTGCCAGCAGCTTACTACGAACTGAGCAGTTCTTC. This codes for CASSLLRTEQFF.

The chain is built from TRBV6-1 and TRBJ2-7; 12 nucleotides align to TRBD2. This CDR3 contains 14 residues. Germline CDR1 and CDR2: MNHNS and SASEGT. V dropped 4 bases and J dropped 6; count of bases not matched to a gene: 4. For the CDR3, the DNA is TGTGCCAGCAGTGGACTAGCGGGAGAAAGCGAGCAGTACTTC. This sequence encodes CASSGLAGESEQYF.

In its sample, this clone was seen a few times. The CDR3: CASSPIDRNTEAFF. The CDR3 DNA reads TGTGCCAGCAGTCCAATAGACAGGAACACTGAAGCTTTCTTT. The V and J genes are TRBV6-1 and TRBJ1-1, with D perhaps TRBD1 (5 bases). CDR3 length: 14 residues. Deletions cut 5 bases from V and 1 base from J, with 11 bases between. CDR1 MNHNS and CDR2 SASEGT come from the germline V gene.

This clone was seen a few times. V and J are TRBV6-4 and TRBJ1-2, with unresolved D. The germline CDR1 and CDR2 sequences are MRHNA and SNTAGT. V was clipped by 4 bases and J by 8 bases, with 17 bases between them. This CDR3 is built from 14 residues. The CDR3 loop reads CASSVEPTEGGYTF. The CDR3 region has the DNA TGTGCCAGCAGTGTGGAACCCACTGAAGGGGGCTACACCTTC.

A few counts support this clone. This sequence joins TRBV19 and TRBJ2-7, with D possibly being TRBD1 or TRBD2 (5 bases each). This CDR3 comprises 12 residues. The germline CDR1 and CDR2 sequences are LNHDA and SQIVND (reference sequence). The ends were cut back, 10 bases at V and 7 bases at J, with 17 bases in the middle. The CDR3 DNA reads TGTGCCACGGGACCTTCACCTTGGGAGCAGTACTTC. It is translated as CATGPSPWEQYF.

This clone was observed a handful of times. The gene calls are TRBV11-2 and TRBJ2-5; TRBD2 is a possible D gene (6 bases). The V and J ends lost 0 bases and 5 bases respectively, with 10 bases between them. The germline V gene has CDR1 SGHAT and CDR2 FQNNGV. The CDR3 consists of 14 residues. As DNA, the CDR3 is TGTGCCAGCAGCTTAGATGCGGGGTCGGAGACCCAGTACTTC. Residues: CASSLDAGSETQYF.

The V call is TRBV2, the J call TRBJ2-1; D is tentatively TRBD1 or TRBD2 (5 bases each). In germline, CDR1 is SNHLY, CDR2 FYNNEI. This CDR3 comprises 15 residues. The V end was cut by 6 bases, the J end by 9 bases, with 21 bases between. The CDR3 here is CASSQTGQGYGEQFF. Here the CDR3 DNA reads TGTGCCAGCAGCCAAACGGGGCAGGGATACGGTGAGCAGTTCTTC.

This chain links TRBV5-6 with TRBJ2-1; 8 nucleotides match TRBD2. V dropped 2 bases and J dropped 2; count of bases not matched to a gene: 6. The germline V gene has CDR1 SGHDT and CDR2 YYEEEE. The length of the CDR3 is 16 residues. CDR3 residues: CASSLGAGGAYNEQFF. DNA for the CDR3: TGTGCCAGCAGCTTAGGGGCGGGGGGAGCCTACAATGAGCAGTTCTTC.

This clone was detected a few times. The genes are TRBV19 and TRBJ2-3; D is unclear. Trimming shortened V by 3 bases and J by 3 bases, and 10 bases separated the two germline ends. CDR1 is LNHDA, CDR2 SQIVND, per germline (reference sequence). This CDR3 is 14 amino acids long. CDR3 sequence reads: CASSMGLGTDTQYF. CDR3 sequence (DNA): TGTGCCAGTAGTATGGGCCTGGGGACAGATACGCAGTATTTT.

V gene TRBV27 combines with J gene TRBJ2-7, with a possible D match to TRBD1 (5 bases). The CDR3 is made up of 15 amino acids. The V end lost 4 bases, the J end lost 3 bases, and 16 bases lay between the germline ends. The V gene's germline CDR1 is MNHEY and CDR2 SMNVEV (reference sequence). The DNA of the CDR3 is TGTGCCAGCAGTTCGGACCAGCTGGGGCTCTACGAGCAGTACTTC. It is translated as CASSSDQLGLYEQYF.

The table lists this clone with a few counts. J is TRBJ1-1 and V is TRBV6-1; no firm D call. V was pared by 3 bases and J by 5 bases, with 16 bases between. This CDR3 has 15 residues. Germline V gives CDR1 MNHNS, CDR2 SASEGT. CDR3: CASSELRAAQTEAFF. CDR3 coding DNA: TGTGCCAGCAGTGAGTTACGGGCCGCTCAAACTGAAGCTTTCTTT.

J is TRBJ2-5 and V is TRBV6-5; perhaps D is TRBD1 or TRBD2 (5 bases each). This CDR3 has 16 amino acids. Trimming pared 1 base from V and 5 bases from J, leaving 17 bases between. Germline lookup yields CDR1 MNHEY and CDR2 SVGAGI. This chain's CDR3 is CASSYWGPTRSETQYF. DNA of the CDR3: TGTGCCAGCAGTTACTGGGGCCCAACTAGATCGGAGACCCAGTACTTC.

The chain combines TRBV6-1 with TRBJ1-2; the D is unclear. The V and J ends lost 9 bases and 4 bases respectively, with 18 bases between them. This CDR3 has 14 residues. Germline loops: CDR1 MNHNS, CDR2 SASEGT. The CDR3 loop reads CASSTLAGSYGYTF. CDR3 DNA sequence: TGTGCCAGTAGCACCCTCGCGGGCTCCTATGGCTACACCTTC.

This rearrangement joins TRBV7-7 to TRBJ2-5, with a tentative D call TRBD1 (7 bases). The V and J ends lost 5 bases and 2 bases respectively, with 15 bases between them. From germline, CDR1 is SSHAT and CDR2 FNYEAQ (reference sequence). This CDR3 has 15 residues. Written as DNA, the CDR3 is TGTGCCAGCAGCAAGAGGAGGGACAGTCAAGAGACCCAGTACTTC. This gives the protein CASSKRRDSQETQYF.

V gene TRBV6-5 combines with J gene TRBJ1-1; D is unclear. Trimming stripped 6 bases from V and 3 bases from J, with 8 bases between. This CDR3 comprises 12 residues. The V gene's germline CDR1 is MNHEY and CDR2 SVGAGI. The CDR3 DNA reads TGTGCCAGCAGGGGGTGGGACACTGAAGCTTTCTTT. Its translation is CASRGWDTEAFF.